The clone carrying this T cell receptor beta chain was seen a single time. The assay was immunoSEQ multiplex PCR, and TCRdb's table has in-frame clones only and misses some. The repertoire holds about 980,000 clones, with about three quarters as singletons. This specimen comes from a study of shared clonotypes between healthy human individuals. In the study overall: Each donor had three CD4 naive, three CD4 memory, two CD8 naive and one CD8 memory plate.

The germline V gene has CDR1 SGDLS and CDR2 YYNGEE. This CDR3 contains 14 residues. V lost 3 bases to trimming and J lost 6 bases; unmatched junction nucleotides: 7. The sequencing input was memory CD4+ T cells sorted from blood. Noted subset: CD45RA-negative fraction. This chain joins TRBV9 and TRBJ2-7; 9 nucleotides line up with TRBD1. This clonotype was sampled from a young man in good health. The CDR3 bases are TGTGCCAGCAGCGGACCGGGACAGGGTCGCGAGCAGTACTTC. It encodes CASSGPGQGREQYF.